The 28 T cell receptor beta chains below were found in one sample sequenced in a study of CD8+CD57+ T cells in acquired aplastic anemia. CD8+CD57+ cell expansion, shown by flow cytometry, had occurred in the patients selected for sequencing. Profiles of TCR beta VDJ and CDR3 were generated from a genomic DNA template. In TCRdb, the reads were re-called with MiXCR into one record per CDR3 protein. Among hundreds of thousands of distinct CDR3 sequences listed, 25% to 40% were seen once. Sequenced: sorted CD4+, CD8+, or CD8+CD57+ T cells (not recorded which) from PBMCs. Source of these receptors: a human donor with aplastic anemia.

In its sample, this clonotype was seen a few times. This likely comes from a read error, as the CDR3 has no conserved phenylalanine or tryptophan at its end. The chain employs TRBV19 and TRBJ2-7, with TRBD2 matching 11 bases. Trimming cost V 2 bases and J 3 bases; bases outside gene matches: 6. The CDR3 runs to 16 residues. In germline, CDR1 is LNHDA, CDR2 SQIVND (reference sequence). CDR3 sequence reads: CASSITASGRLYEQYL. CDR3 DNA: TGTGCCAGTAGTATAACGGCTAGCGGGAGGCTCTACGAGCAGTACCTC.

As concerns this clonotype: This CDR3 fails to terminate in the conserved phenylalanine or tryptophan, so it likely reflects a read error. The genes are TRBV29-1 and TRBJ1-1; D may be TRBD1 (5 bases). From germline, CDR1 is SQVTM and CDR2 ANQGSEA. The V end was cut by 3 bases, the J end by 6 bases, with 14 bases between. The CDR3 is made up of 13 amino acids. The CDR3 DNA reads as TGCAGCGTTGAGAGGGACCGGGGCGCTGAAGCTTTCTCT. Translation gives CSVERDRGAEAFS.

This rearrangement joins TRBV5-6 to TRBJ1-1; D gene uncertain. The CDR3 contains 11 residues. Per germline, CDR1 SGHDT and CDR2 YYEEEE. V gave up 4 bases and J gave up 8 bases, with 9 bases separating them. The CDR3 spells CASSLPGEAFF. In nucleotides, the CDR3 is TGTGCCAGCAGCCTCCCCGGGGAAGCTTTCTTT. The complete variable domain, with remaining parts taken from reference TRBV5-6 and TRBJ1-1, reads DAGVTQSPTHLIKTRGQQVTLRCSPKSGHDTVSWYQQALGQGPQFIFQYYEEEERQRGNFPDRFSGHQFPNYSSELNVNALLLGDSALYLCASSLPGEAFFGQGTRLTVV.

This clonotype has just a few counts. J is TRBJ1-1 and V is TRBV20-1; D remains ambiguous. Trimming took off 0 bases at V and 4 bases at J, with 12 bases between the two ends. The CDR3 contains 14 residues. Germline V gene lookup returns CDR1 DFQATT and CDR2 SNEGSKA (reference sequence). Here the CDR3 reads CSARDPLGSTEAFF. Here the CDR3 DNA reads TGCAGTGCTAGAGATCCCCTGGGCTCCACTGAAGCTTTCTTT.

V usage is TRBV2 and J usage is TRBJ2-7; D unresolved. Trimming stripped 7 bases from V and 2 bases from J, with 15 bases between. Germline CDR1 is SNHLY and CDR2 is FYNNEI. CDR3 length: 14 residues. CDR3 in amino acids: CASKVGFRAYEQYF. CDR3 DNA: TGTGCCAGCAAGGTAGGGTTCCGAGCCTACGAGCAGTACTTC.

The chain uses TRBV11-3 and TRBJ2-5, with D perhaps TRBD1 (5 bases). V was clipped by 1 base and J by 2 bases, with 11 bases between them. The CDR3 sequence is 15 residues long. CDR1 and CDR2 from the germline V gene are SGHNT and YENEEA. CDR3 loop: CASSLGTPGQETQYF. The CDR3 coding sequence is TGTGCCAGCAGCTTAGGGACACCCGGACAAGAGACCCAGTACTTC.

The chain uses TRBV4-1 and TRBJ2-1; the D is unclear. Trimming removed 4 bases at V and 0 bases at J, with 13 bases between. This CDR3 has 16 amino acids. Germline loops: CDR1 MGHRA, CDR2 YSYEKL. The DNA for the CDR3 is TGCGCCAGCAGCCCGATCGACATAGTCTCCTACAATGAGCAGTTCTTC. Protein: CASSPIDIVSYNEQFF.

This clonotype was recorded a few times. The CDR3 DNA sequence: TGCGCCAGCAGCTTGGAATCTCGCAGCAATGAGCAGTTCTTC. It encodes CASSLESRSNEQFF. The V call is TRBV5-1, the J call TRBJ2-1, with no clear D. The V end lost 0 bases, the J end lost 6 bases, and 10 bases lay between the germline ends. The germline V gene has CDR1 SGHRS and CDR2 YFSETQ. The CDR3 loop spans 14 amino acids.

This clonotype was found a few times. This rearrangement joins TRBV19 to TRBJ2-7; weak D call: TRBD1 (5 bases). V was pared by 5 bases and J by 1 base, with 18 bases between. The CDR3 is made up of 16 amino acids. Germline values: CDR1 LNHDA, CDR2 SQIVND (reference sequence). The CDR3 coding sequence is TGTGCCAGTAGTCCCCTTTTTACCAGGGCTTCCTACGAGCAGTACTTC. It codes for CASSPLFTRASYEQYF. The entire variable domain, with the rest obtained from reference TRBV19 and TRBJ2-7, is as follows: DGGITQSPKYLFRKEGQNVTLSCEQNLNHDAMYWYRQDPGQGLRLIYYSQIVNDFQKGDIAEGYSVSREKKESFPLTVTSAQKNPTAFYLCASSPLFTRASYEQYFGPGTRLTVT.

This clonotype occurred many times. The rearrangement joins TRBV19 to TRBJ1-5; unclear D gene. The ends were cut back, 3 bases at V and 2 bases at J, with 11 bases in the middle. Germline CDR1 is LNHDA and CDR2 is SQIVND (reference sequence). The CDR3 sequence is 15 residues long. CDR3 nucleotides: TGTGCCAGTAGTATTAACATCGCCGGCAATCAGCCCCAGCATTTT. Its translation: CASSINIAGNQPQHF. The full variable domain, completed using reference TRBV19 and TRBJ1-5, is DGGITQSPKYLFRKEGQNVTLSCEQNLNHDAMYWYRQDPGQGLRLIYYSQIVNDFQKGDIAEGYSVSREKKESFPLTVTSAQKNPTAFYLCASSINIAGNQPQHFGDGTRLSIL.

Ten or more counts support this clonotype. The chain carries TRBV7-9 and TRBJ2-5, with D maybe TRBD2 (5 bases). Per the germline V gene, CDR1 is SEHNR and CDR2 is FQNEAQ (reference sequence). The CDR3 sequence is 14 residues long. V was cut by 4 bases and J by 5 bases, with 14 bases left in between. The CDR3: CASSSSGRGETQYF. Here the CDR3 DNA reads TGTGCCAGCAGCTCCAGTGGACGAGGGGAGACCCAGTACTTC.

The rearrangement links TRBV29-1 to TRBJ1-2; TRBD1 matches at 9 bases. This CDR3 has 17 amino acids. Looked up from germline, CDR1 is SQVTM and CDR2 is ANQGSEA. CDR3 sequence: CTHLSWGQGLANYGYTF. The CDR3 DNA reads as TGCACTCACCTTTCCTGGGGACAGGGCCTAGCTAACTATGGCTACACCTTC.

This clonotype was counted ten times or more. The genes are TRBV2 and TRBJ2-5; 10 bases fit TRBD1. Germline CDR1 and CDR2: SNHLY and FYNNEI. The CDR3 is made up of 15 amino acids. J was trimmed by 4 bases and V by 5 bases; bases with no gene match: 7. Written as DNA, the CDR3 is TGTGCCAGCAGTCGGGACAGGGGCAGTGGAGAGACCCAGTACTTC. Protein sequence: CASSRDRGSGETQYF.

This clonotype was observed a single time. The chain's CDR3 is CASTSDRGQPQHF. CDR3 bases: TGTGCCAGTACCTCAGACAGGGGTCAGCCCCAGCATTTT. This rearrangement joins TRBV19 to TRBJ1-5; 8 bases match TRBD1. The germline V gene encodes CDR1 LNHDA and CDR2 SQIVND (reference sequence). This CDR3 spans 13 amino acids. V dropped 7 bases and J dropped 6; count of bases not matched to a gene: 5.

The chain is built from TRBV25-1 and TRBJ1-1; TRBD1 agrees at 11 bases. Unmatched junction bases numbered 12, after V lost 6 bases and J lost 12 bases. Germline V gene sequence: CDR1 MGHDK, CDR2 SYGVNS. This CDR3 contains 14 residues. The CDR3 DNA follows: TGTGCCAGCAGCTTAGCTACCGGGACAGGGGGTCCTTTCTTT. This gives the protein CASSLATGTGGPFF.

The chain has TRBV5-1 and TRBJ2-5; 9 bases agree with TRBD2. V lost 0 bases and J lost 2; bases outside the gene matches: 5. This CDR3 is built from 16 residues. Per the germline V gene, CDR1 is SGHRS and CDR2 is YFSETQ. CDR3 in amino acids: CASSLGLAALQETQYF. The CDR3 DNA reads as TGCGCCAGCAGCTTGGGACTAGCGGCTCTACAAGAGACCCAGTACTTC.

Concerning this clonotype: One junction end disagrees with the germline gene, perhaps due to a read error. This sequence joins TRBV10-3 and TRBJ2-7; D remains ambiguous. CDR3 length: 14 residues. Germline lookup yields CDR1 ENHRY and CDR2 SYGVKD. CDR3 residues: CASSLVKDSGEQYF. CDR3 coding DNA: TGTGCCAGCAGTTTAGTTAAGGATTCGGGCGAGCAGTACTTC.

This clonotype has a handful of counts. The gene calls are TRBV5-1 and TRBJ1-6, with 7 positions matching TRBD1. With 1 base clipped from V and 8 bases from J, the junction kept 9 bases outside the gene matches. This CDR3 spans 16 amino acids. From germline, CDR1 is SGHRS and CDR2 YFSETQ. The DNA of the CDR3 is TGCGCCAGCAGCTTGCAACAGGGGAATAGTTATTCACCCCTCCACTTT. Amino acids: CASSLQQGNSYSPLHF.

V gene TRBV28 combines with J gene TRBJ2-7, with 7 bases fitting TRBD1. CDR1 is MDHEN, CDR2 SYDVKM, per germline. CDR3 length: 13 amino acids. V lost 7 bases, J lost 6 bases, and 9 bases stayed unmatched. CDR3 sequence reads: CASIKGARGEQYF. The CDR3 region has the DNA TGTGCCAGCATTAAGGGGGCGAGGGGCGAGCAGTACTTC.

J is TRBJ1-5 and V is TRBV12-3 or TRBV12-4, with 9 bases that match TRBD1. V gave up 3 bases and J gave up 7 bases; unmatched junction bases: 7. CDR3 length equals 15 residues. The CDR3 region has the DNA TGTGCCAGCAGTTTGACAGGGGGACGGGAGCAGCCCCAGCATTTT. Encoded protein: CASSLTGGREQPQHF.

The chain carries TRBV4-1 and TRBJ2-3; D remains ambiguous. V lost 1 base and J lost 0, with 8 bases in between. CDR1 is MGHRA, CDR2 YSYEKL, per germline. The CDR3 runs 15 residues. The CDR3 here is CASSQGAASTDTQYF. In DNA form, the CDR3 reads TGCGCCAGCAGCCAAGGCGCGGCTAGCACAGATACGCAGTATTTT.

The V gene is TRBV7-2, the J gene TRBJ1-3, with 9 bases fitting TRBD1. This CDR3 has 12 residues. The germline gives CDR1 SGHTA, CDR2 FQGNSA. With V trimmed by 4 bases and J by 13 bases, 5 bases remained unmatched. The CDR3 here is CASSWGQGLIYF. CDR3 DNA sequence: TGTGCCAGCAGCTGGGGACAGGGCCTTATATATTTT.

The table lists this clonotype with a few counts. The chain uses TRBV27 and TRBJ1-5; perhaps TRBD1 as D (5 bases). Trimming removed 5 bases from V and 2 bases from J, with 13 bases in between. The germline CDR1 and CDR2 sequences are MNHEY and SMNVEV (reference sequence). The CDR3 runs 15 residues. CDR3: CASSPRGARNQPQHF. CDR3 nucleotide sequence: TGTGCCAGCAGTCCACGAGGGGCTCGCAATCAGCCCCAGCATTTT.

As for this clonotype: A read error is possible here, since a much larger clone lies one base away. A read error is likely, as this CDR3 ends without the conserved phenylalanine or tryptophan. The chain joins TRBV19 to TRBJ2-7; D call uncertain. The CDR3 length is 14 residues. Trimming shortened V by 3 bases and J by 1 base, and 10 bases separated the two germline ends. Germline V CDR1 and CDR2: LNHDA, SQIVND (reference sequence). CDR3 in DNA: TGTGCCAGTAGTATTAGTCCAGGATCCTACGAGCAGTACCTC. Translating it yields CASSISPGSYEQYL.

The chain couples TRBV24-1 to TRBJ2-1; the D gene could be TRBD1 or TRBD2 (5 bases each). CDR1 KGHDR and CDR2 SFDVKD come from the germline V gene. Trimming left V 8 bases short and J 8 bases short, with 6 bases between. The length of the CDR3 is 10 residues. The CDR3, as DNA: TGTGCCACCATGGGGGATGAGCAGTTCTTC. This sequence encodes CATMGDEQFF.

The chain uses TRBV7-2 and TRBJ2-1, with TRBD2 as a possible D gene (6 bases). This CDR3 comprises 14 residues. V dropped 3 bases and J dropped 2 bases, with 8 bases sitting between them. Germline V gene data show CDR1 as SGHTA and CDR2 as FQGNSA. The CDR3 region has the DNA TGTGCCAGCAGCTTTGCGGGAACCTACAATGAGCAGTTCTTC. Translated, it gives CASSFAGTYNEQFF.

The chain links TRBV11-2 to TRBJ2-1; 7 bases are a match to TRBD1. CDR3 length: 15 amino acids. V lost 2 bases to trimming and J lost 7 bases; unmatched junction nucleotides: 8. Germline CDR1 and CDR2: SGHAT and FQNNGV. The CDR3 coding sequence is TGTGCCAGCAGCTTACAACAGGGGTCGTATAATGAGCAGTTCTTC. The encoded protein is CASSLQQGSYNEQFF.

This clonotype was detected ten times or more. This chain uses TRBV7-9 with TRBJ2-7; D might be TRBD1 (6 bases). This CDR3 is 14 amino acids long. Between the trimmed V and J ends, which lost 8 bases and 3 bases, there was a span of 17 bases. Germline lookup yields CDR1 SEHNR and CDR2 FQNEAQ (reference sequence). As DNA, the CDR3 is TGTGCCAGCTCAGGGGACCAGCCTCACTACGAGCAGTACTTC. Translated: CASSGDQPHYEQYF.